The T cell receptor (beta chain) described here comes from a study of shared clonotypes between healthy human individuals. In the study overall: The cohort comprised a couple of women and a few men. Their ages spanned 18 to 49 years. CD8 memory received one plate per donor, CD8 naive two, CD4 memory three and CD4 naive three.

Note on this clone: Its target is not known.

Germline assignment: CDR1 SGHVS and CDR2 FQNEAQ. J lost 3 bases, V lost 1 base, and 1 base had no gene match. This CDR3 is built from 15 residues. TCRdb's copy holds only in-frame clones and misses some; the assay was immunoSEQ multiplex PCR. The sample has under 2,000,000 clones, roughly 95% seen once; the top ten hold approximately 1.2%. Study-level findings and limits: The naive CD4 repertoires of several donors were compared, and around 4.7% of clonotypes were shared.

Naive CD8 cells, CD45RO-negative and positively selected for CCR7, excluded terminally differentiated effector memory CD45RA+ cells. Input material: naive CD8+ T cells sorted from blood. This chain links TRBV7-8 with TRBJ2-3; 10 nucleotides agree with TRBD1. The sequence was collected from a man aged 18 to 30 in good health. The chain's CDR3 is CASSLEDRGTDTQYF. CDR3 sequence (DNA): TGTGCCAGCAGCTTAGAGGACAGGGGGACAGATACGCAGTATTTT.